The TCR beta chain described here comes from a study of post-analysis software for immune sequencing data. Overall study context: The disease courses covered relapsing-remitting, secondary progressive and progressive-relapsing multiple sclerosis.

Study-level findings and limits: Controls had significantly higher normalized Chao1 diversity than multiple sclerosis patients. The five TRBV segments detected at higher frequency in patients than in controls included TRBV5-6, TRBV5-1 and TRBV20-1. Co-batched samples clustered tightly together by F measure.

V was cut by 0 bases and J by 9 bases, with 6 bases left in between. The V gene's germline CDR1 is DFQATT and CDR2 SNEGSKA (reference sequence). The CDR3 totals 11 residues. Researchers reported that TCR beta cDNA libraries carried unique molecular identifiers. cDNA molecules numbering some 500,000 came from roughly 1.1 to 9.2 million T cells. TCRdb re-analysed the PCR reads in MiXCR, keeping a single row per CDR3 protein. The sample shows fewer than 700,000 distinct CDR3 sequences, roughly 40% of them seen only once. To note about this clonotype: Antigen unknown.

Sequenced sample: blood. The clonotype was recovered from a girl aged 10-17 years with multiple sclerosis. The chain combines TRBV20-1 with TRBJ2-1; D not certain. CDR3 coding DNA: TGCAGTGCTAGAGAAACTACTGAGCAGTTCTTC. It yields the protein CSARETTEQFF.